Each of the 18 T cell receptor beta chains below was sequenced from the same sample in a study of control samples from healthy donors and cancer patients. TCRdb's copy holds only in-frame clones and misses some; the assay was immunoSEQ multiplex PCR. The table records around 67,000 clones, 89% of them present only once. The sequenced sample consisted of PBMCs. The receptors were gathered from a man aged 55 to 69 with colorectal cancer.

This clone was found once. The chain joins TRBV3-1 (or the pseudogene TRBV3-2) to TRBJ2-5, with D unclear. Germline CDR1 reads LGHDT; CDR2 reads YNNKEL (reference sequence). The CDR3 is 13 amino acids. Between the trimmed V and J ends, which lost 0 bases and 5 bases, there was a span of 7 bases. The CDR3 here is CASSQDFLETQYF. The CDR3 DNA reads TGTGCCAGCAGCCAAGACTTCTTGGAGACCCAGTACTTC.

This clone came up a few times. The chain combines TRBV2 with TRBJ2-5, with D hard to call. The germline CDR1 and CDR2 sequences are SNHLY and FYNNEI. The CDR3 has 14 amino acids. With 3 bases removed from V and 3 bases from J, the gap between germline ends came to 11 bases. The CDR3 sequence: CASSDSPTEETQYF. CDR3 sequence (DNA): TGTGCCAGCAGTGATTCTCCCACAGAAGAGACCCAGTACTTC.

The genes are TRBV14 and TRBJ2-1; maybe TRBD2 (6 bases). V was cut by 0 bases and J by 13 bases, with 13 bases left in between. Germline lookup yields CDR1 SGHDN and CDR2 FVKESK. The CDR3 covers 13 residues. The CDR3 DNA sequence: TGTGCCAGCAGCCAAGATCGGGGGACGCTTCAGTTCTTC. It is translated as CASSQDRGTLQFF. The entire variable domain, with the rest obtained from reference TRBV14 and TRBJ2-1, is as follows: EAGVTQFPSHSVIEKGQTVTLRCDPISGHDNLYWYRRVMGKEIKFLLHFVKESKQDESGMPNNRFLAERTGGTYSTLKVQPAELEDSGVYFCASSQDRGTLQFFGPGTRLTVL.

V gene TRBV4-3 combines with J gene TRBJ2-2; D may match TRBD1 or TRBD2 (7 bases each). The V end lost 5 bases, the J end lost 7 bases, and 17 bases lay between the germline ends. The V gene's germline CDR1 is LGHNA and CDR2 YSLEER. The CDR3 loop spans 15 amino acids. The CDR3: CASSVVRGGRGELFF. CDR3 sequence (DNA): TGCGCCAGCAGCGTAGTCAGGGGGGGGCGCGGGGAGCTGTTTTTT.

The chain joins TRBV7-8 to TRBJ1-2, with 8 bases matching TRBD1. Germline V CDR1 and CDR2: SGHVS, FQNEAQ. Trimming cost V 5 bases and J 5 bases; bases outside gene matches: 7. The CDR3 has 14 amino acids. CDR3 coding DNA: TGTGCCAGCAGCCCCCGGGACAGGTCATATGGCTACACCTTC. Amino acids: CASSPRDRSYGYTF.

This chain links TRBV6-5 with TRBJ2-3; D could derive from TRBD1 or TRBD2 (5 bases each). Germline CDR1 and CDR2: MNHEY and SVGAGI. The CDR3 consists of 12 residues. V was trimmed by 8 bases and J by 0 bases, leaving 6 bases between them. CDR3 sequence reads: CASGDSTDTQYF. Written as DNA, the CDR3 is TGTGCCAGCGGGGACAGCACAGATACGCAGTATTTT.

CDR3 residues: CASNWGTGRRTEAFF. The CDR3 nucleotides read TGTGCCAGCAATTGGGGAACAGGAAGGAGGACTGAAGCTTTCTTT. This chain uses TRBV28 with TRBJ1-1; tentative D call: TRBD1 (5 bases). CDR1 and CDR2 (germline): MDHEN, SYDVKM. V was clipped by 7 bases and J by 5 bases, with 20 bases between them. This CDR3 region has 15 residues.

The chain couples TRBV5-1 to TRBJ2-6; 7 nucleotides align to TRBD1. The V segment lost 0 bases and the J segment 5 bases; nucleotides outside the gene matches: 2. The germline CDR1 and CDR2 sequences are SGHRS and YFSETQ. The CDR3 consists of 15 residues. CDR3 nucleotide sequence: TGCGCCAGCAGCTTGGAACAGGGGCGGGCCAACGTCCTGACTTTC. Translated, it gives CASSLEQGRANVLTF. Full variable domain (outside the CDR3, taken from reference TRBV5-1 and TRBJ2-6): KAGVTQTPRYLIKTRGQQVTLSCSPISGHRSVSWYQQTPGQGLQFLFEYFSETQRNKGNFPGRFSGRQFSNSRSEMNVSTLELGDSALYLCASSLEQGRANVLTFGAGSRLTVL.

In this sample, this clone turned up once. The J gene is TRBJ2-5, the V gene TRBV27; D remains unclear. Germline CDR1 reads MNHEY; CDR2 reads SMNVEV (reference sequence). Trimming removed 3 bases from V and 1 base from J, with 9 bases in between. The CDR3 extends over 14 amino acids. Here the CDR3 reads CASSFTRRQETQYF. In DNA form, the CDR3 reads TGTGCCAGCAGTTTTACACGACGCCAAGAGACCCAGTACTTC.

The chain is built from TRBV6-1 and TRBJ1-1; no reliable D call. The V and J ends lost 0 bases and 0 bases respectively, with 11 bases between them. Germline CDR1 is MNHNS and CDR2 is SASEGT. This CDR3 has 16 amino acids. CDR3 sequence reads: CASSEALVGMNTEAFF. For the CDR3, the DNA is TGTGCCAGCAGTGAAGCGCTTGTCGGGATGAACACTGAAGCTTTCTTT.

In regard to this clone: At one of its ends the junction is not consistent with the germline gene, which may arise from a read error. The V and J genes are TRBV7-9 and TRBJ2-7, with D unresolved. CDR1 is SEHNR, CDR2 FQNEAQ, per germline (reference sequence). The CDR3 runs 15 residues. The DNA for the CDR3 is TGTGCCAGCAGCGTAGCCGGAAGTACAGTCAACGAGCAGTACTTC. Its protein is CASSVAGSTVNEQYF.

In this sample, this clone turned up once. This chain joins TRBV20-1 and TRBJ2-7; 11 nucleotides align to TRBD2. Trimming removed 4 bases from V and 5 bases from J; junction bases left unmatched: 10. Germline CDR1 reads DFQATT; CDR2 reads SNEGSKA (reference sequence). CDR3 length: 15 residues. The CDR3 bases are TGCAGTGCTACTGAACCGACTAGCGGGGTAAACGAGCAGTACTTC. Encoded protein: CSATEPTSGVNEQYF.

The V gene is TRBV4-1, the J gene TRBJ1-1, with D possibly matching TRBD1 (5 bases). Germline values: CDR1 MGHRA, CDR2 YSYEKL. Between the trimmed V and J ends, which lost 0 bases and 8 bases, there was a span of 19 bases. This CDR3 contains 16 residues. CDR3 sequence reads: CASSQDTGTLAYEAFF. CDR3 in DNA: TGCGCCAGCAGCCAAGATACCGGGACCTTAGCCTACGAAGCTTTCTTT.

The J gene is TRBJ1-2, the V gene TRBV11-2; possible D gene TRBD1, 6 bases. There are 14 residues in the CDR3. Trimming removed 5 bases from V and 4 bases from J, with 14 bases in between. Germline values: CDR1 SGHAT, CDR2 FQNNGV. Here the CDR3 DNA reads TGTGCCAGCAGCCTACAGGGAACTGTCTATGGCTACACCTTC. Translated, it gives CASSLQGTVYGYTF.

The gene calls are TRBV7-3 and TRBJ2-3; D is unresolved. V lost 2 bases, J lost 6 bases, and 6 bases lay in between. The CDR3 runs 12 residues. CDR1 and CDR2 (germline): SGHTA, FQGTGA. DNA for the CDR3: TGTGCCAGCAGCTTAGGATGGGATACGCAGTATTTT. Its protein is CASSLGWDTQYF.

The chain links TRBV19 to TRBJ1-5, with TRBD1 matching 7 bases. Trimming took 4 bases from V and 6 from J; bases not matched to a gene: 9. In germline, CDR1 is LNHDA, CDR2 SQIVND (reference sequence). The CDR3 length is 15 residues. The CDR3 spells CASSRQTGMGQPQHF. The CDR3 bases are TGTGCCAGTAGTAGACAGACAGGGATGGGTCAGCCCCAGCATTTT.

V and J are TRBV4-1 and TRBJ2-2; tentatively, D is TRBD2 (5 bases). CDR3 length equals 17 residues. The germline gives CDR1 MGHRA, CDR2 YSYEKL. V dropped 5 bases and J dropped 1 base, with 17 bases sitting between them. In DNA, the CDR3 is TGCGCCAGCAGCACTAGGTCGGCGGGTGTGAACACCGGGGAGCTGTTTTTT. It specifies CASSTRSAGVNTGELFF.

The chain uses TRBV4-1 and TRBJ2-1; 8 bases are a match to TRBD1. CDR3 length equals 16 residues. V lost 1 base and J lost 7; bases outside the gene matches: 9. Per germline, CDR1 MGHRA and CDR2 YSYEKL. CDR3 DNA sequence: TGCGCCAGCAGCCAAGTGTGGACAGGGCCCCTAAATGAGCAGTTCTTC. Amino acids: CASSQVWTGPLNEQFF.